The 19 T cell receptor beta chains reported below all come from one sample, sequenced in a study of cytomegalovirus exposure and HLA in healthy donors. The protocol was immunoSEQ multiplex PCR, while the TCRdb copy is restricted to in-frame clones and leaves out a portion. The sample records 140,000 or so clones, approximately 90% being singletons. Material for sequencing was PBMCs. Source of these receptors: a man between 18 and 29 years old in good health and CMV-seronegative.

V usage is TRBV7-2 and J usage is TRBJ2-3; TRBD2 matches at 8 bases. The germline CDR1 and CDR2 sequences are SGHTA and FQGNSA. V dropped 5 bases and J dropped 2; count of bases not matched to a gene: 18. This CDR3 contains 19 residues. The DNA of the CDR3 is TGTGCCAGCAGCGCCCGGGTAGGGCTAGCGGGTTCCTACACAGATACGCAGTATTTT. The encoded protein is CASSARVGLAGSYTDTQYF.

In this sample, this clone turned up once. The rearrangement joins TRBV7-8 to TRBJ2-1; D is undetermined. The CDR3 contains 17 residues. CDR1 and CDR2 from the germline V gene are SGHVS and FQNEAQ. V was cut by 1 base and J by 0 bases, with 13 bases left in between. The CDR3 DNA sequence: TGTGCCAGCAGCTTAGGCCTTCGTCGGGTCTCCTACAATGAGCAGTTCTTC. Translation gives CASSLGLRRVSYNEQFF.

V is TRBV7-8 and J is TRBJ1-1; D unresolved. The V gene's germline CDR1 is SGHVS and CDR2 FQNEAQ. The CDR3 has 14 amino acids. V was pared by 2 bases and J by 4 bases, with 11 bases between. The CDR3 DNA sequence: TGTGCCAGCAGCTTAACCCGGGGAGGCACTGAAGCTTTCTTT. Translated: CASSLTRGGTEAFF.

This clone was seen a few times. The chain joins TRBV19 to TRBJ2-7; TRBD1 aligns across 8 bases. CDR1 is LNHDA, CDR2 SQIVND, per germline (reference sequence). The CDR3 is 15 amino acids. Losses at the gene ends were 5 bases for V and 0 bases for J; bases not matched to a gene: 6. Written as DNA, the CDR3 is TGTGCCAGTAGTCCCCGGACAGGGAGCTCCTACGAGCAGTACTTC. Translated: CASSPRTGSSYEQYF.

The chain is built from TRBV7-2 and TRBJ2-5, with a tentative D call TRBD2 (5 bases). The V and J ends lost 0 bases and 5 bases respectively, with 13 bases between them. The CDR3 has 15 amino acids. Germline-derived CDR1 and CDR2 are SGHTA and FQGNSA. The DNA of the CDR3 is TGTGCCAGCAGCTTAGCCTTTGGACGGAGGGAGACCCAGTACTTC. Its translation is CASSLAFGRRETQYF.

The chain uses TRBV6-7 and TRBJ1-4, with D uncertain. TRBV6-7 is treated as an ORF (open reading frame) with a function not yet certain. The CDR3 totals 16 residues. Trimming pared 5 bases from V and 0 bases from J, leaving 13 bases between. In DNA form, the CDR3 reads TGTGCCAGCAGTCCCCGTAGAGTTGCAACTAATGAAAAACTGTTTTTT. It is translated as CASSPRRVATNEKLFF.

Written as DNA, the CDR3 is TGCGCCAGCAGCGACCAGGGATACAATGAGCAGTTCTTC. Protein: CASSDQGYNEQFF. The chain employs TRBV5-1 and TRBJ2-1; D might be TRBD1 (5 bases). The CDR3 has 13 residues. Looked up from germline, CDR1 is SGHRS and CDR2 is YFSETQ. Trimming stripped 4 bases from V and 4 bases from J, with 9 bases between.

The chain recombines TRBV18 with TRBJ2-3; 13 positions agree with TRBD2. Germline CDR1 reads KGHSH; CDR2 reads LQKENI. The CDR3 runs to 21 residues. V dropped 0 bases and J dropped 0; count of bases not matched to a gene: 12. The CDR3 spells CASSPPRGLGLAGASTDTQYF. CDR3 DNA sequence: TGTGCCAGCTCACCACCGCGGGGGCTAGGACTAGCGGGAGCTAGCACAGATACGCAGTATTTT.

The chain employs TRBV11-3 and TRBJ2-2; tentatively, D is TRBD1 (6 bases). Per the germline V gene, CDR1 is SGHNT and CDR2 is YENEEA. The V and J ends lost 4 bases and 5 bases respectively, with 20 bases between them. The CDR3 totals 17 residues. The chain's CDR3 is CASSSRVQGRRTGELFF. The CDR3 bases are TGTGCCAGCAGCTCCCGCGTTCAGGGGCGCCGGACCGGGGAGCTGTTTTTT.

The chain joins TRBV18 to TRBJ1-6, with D possibly TRBD1 on 5 matching bases. Germline values: CDR1 KGHSH, CDR2 LQKENI. The V end was cut by 6 bases, the J end by 4 bases, with 13 bases between. The CDR3 has 15 residues. The CDR3 sequence: CASSVDRRYNSPLHF. The CDR3 DNA reads TGTGCCAGCTCCGTCGACAGACGATATAATTCACCCCTCCACTTT.

The chain has TRBV4-2 and TRBJ2-3; 10 nucleotides agree with TRBD2. Trimming at V came to 4 bases and at J to 2 bases, leaving 6 bases not matched to a gene. This CDR3 is 16 amino acids long. The germline V gene encodes CDR1 LGHNA and CDR2 YNFKEQ. The CDR3 region has the DNA TGTGCCAGCAGCCCACAGCGGGGGGGATCCACAGATACGCAGTATTTT. Its protein is CASSPQRGGSTDTQYF.

This chain links TRBV19 with TRBJ2-2, with a possible D match to TRBD1 (6 bases). Trimming took off 2 bases at V and 7 bases at J, with 8 bases between the two ends. This CDR3 is built from 13 residues. Germline CDR1 is LNHDA and CDR2 is SQIVND (reference sequence). The CDR3 is CASSIYRVGELFF. DNA for the CDR3: TGTGCCAGTAGTATATACAGGGTCGGGGAGCTGTTTTTT.

CDR3 coding DNA: TGTGCCAGCAGTGAATACAGGGATGCCTACGAGCAGTACTTC. It translates to CASSEYRDAYEQYF. This chain uses TRBV6-1 with TRBJ2-7; a weak D match, TRBD1 (6 bases). The CDR3 totals 14 residues. The V and J ends lost 2 bases and 2 bases respectively, with 10 bases between them. From germline, CDR1 is MNHNS and CDR2 SASEGT.

The chain is built from TRBV5-1 and TRBJ2-7; 10 bases match TRBD1. Germline-derived CDR1 and CDR2 are SGHRS and YFSETQ. CDR3 size: 14 residues. The V segment lost 2 bases and the J segment 5 bases; nucleotides outside the gene matches: 4. The CDR3, as DNA: TGCGCCAGCAGCTTAGACAGGGGGCCGGACGAGCAGTACTTC. It codes for CASSLDRGPDEQYF.

V gene TRBV5-5 combines with J gene TRBJ1-2, with 12 positions matching TRBD1. After removal of 0 bases from V and 11 bases from J, the junction contained 11 bases not matched to a gene. CDR3 length equals 16 residues. The germline gives CDR1 SGHKS, CDR2 YYEKEE (reference sequence). CDR3 loop: CASSLDLGTGGVGYTF. Written as DNA, the CDR3 is TGTGCCAGCAGCTTGGACCTAGGGACAGGGGGCGTTGGGTACACCTTC.

The chain links TRBV5-1 to TRBJ1-4; D may be TRBD1 (5 bases). The CDR3 extends over 15 amino acids. Trimming pared 0 bases from V and 0 bases from J, leaving 6 bases between. Germline assignment: CDR1 SGHRS and CDR2 YFSETQ. The CDR3 protein is CASSLAGATNEKLFF. The CDR3 DNA reads TGCGCCAGCAGCTTGGCGGGGGCAACTAATGAAAAACTGTTTTTT.

This clone was found once. The genes are TRBV10-2 and TRBJ2-2, with 9 bases fitting TRBD2. Germline CDR1 reads WSHSY; CDR2 reads SAAADI. CDR3 size: 17 residues. V dropped 2 bases and J dropped 0; count of bases not matched to a gene: 4. CDR3 amino acids: CASSETSGPSNTGELFF. CDR3 coding DNA: TGCGCCAGCAGTGAGACTAGCGGGCCGTCGAACACCGGGGAGCTGTTTTTT.

V gene TRBV5-1 combines with J gene TRBJ2-1, with D perhaps matching TRBD1 (6 bases). Trimming took off 7 bases at V and 8 bases at J, with 16 bases between the two ends. Germline CDR1 is SGHRS and CDR2 is YFSETQ. This CDR3 spans 13 amino acids. CDR3 residues: CASGTRDPYEQFF. CDR3 nucleotide sequence: TGCGCCAGCGGGACACGGGACCCCTATGAGCAGTTCTTC.

The chain recombines TRBV7-3 with TRBJ2-7; no firm D call. From germline, CDR1 is SGHTA and CDR2 FQGTGA. This CDR3 has 10 residues. With 4 bases removed from V and 4 bases from J, the gap between germline ends came to 2 bases. CDR3 residues: CASSSYEQYF. In DNA, the CDR3 is TGTGCCAGCAGCTCGTACGAGCAGTACTTC.